The next 32 T cell receptor beta chains were all read from a single sample in a study of T cells in Graves' hyperthyroidism and ophthalmopathy. Amplified regions were TCR beta CDR3 sequences from RNA transcripts. First-round RT-PCR of the TCR CDR3 relied on the HTBI primer set. One entry per CDR3 protein, called by TCRdb with MiXCR from the multiplex PCR reads. The data show about 360,000 distinct CDR3 sequences, about 13% seen once. The sample comprised blood. These receptors came from a young woman with Graves' hyperthyroidism.

The chain links TRBV4-2 to TRBJ2-7; possible D gene TRBD2, 5 bases. With 0 bases removed from V and 3 bases from J, the gap between germline ends came to 12 bases. The CDR3 runs to 15 residues. The germline CDR1 and CDR2 sequences are LGHNA and YNFKEQ. The CDR3 DNA reads as TGTGCCAGCAGCCAAGACGAGGACTCTGTCTACGAGCAGTACTTC. This sequence encodes CASSQDEDSVYEQYF.

This clonotype was seen repeatedly, ten times or more. V and J are TRBV27 and TRBJ2-2, with a tentative D call TRBD2 (5 bases). Looked up from germline, CDR1 is MNHEY and CDR2 is SMNVEV (reference sequence). Trimming removed 3 bases at V and 4 bases at J, with 12 bases between. CDR3 length: 15 amino acids. As DNA, the CDR3 is TGTGCCAGCAGTTTGTGGGAGACTCCCACCGGGGAGCTGTTTTTT. Its translation is CASSLWETPTGELFF.

This clonotype was seen repeatedly, ten times or more. V and J are TRBV2 and TRBJ1-1; 7 bases agree with TRBD1. Germline V CDR1 and CDR2: SNHLY, FYNNEI. This CDR3 has 15 residues. Unmatched junction bases numbered 9, after V lost 6 bases and J lost 2 bases. The CDR3 nucleotides read TGTGCCAGCAGAGAGACAGGGAGAGGAAACACTGAAGCTTTCTTT. This translates into CASRETGRGNTEAFF.

This clonotype was seen more than once but under ten times. The chain couples TRBV18 to TRBJ2-3; 14 nucleotides line up with TRBD2. The CDR3 spans 18 residues. After removal of 3 bases from V and 2 bases from J, the junction contained 7 bases not matched to a gene. Germline values: CDR1 KGHSH, CDR2 LQKENI. CDR3 sequence: CASSPRLAGGSHTDTQYF. In DNA, the CDR3 is TGTGCCAGCTCACCCCGACTAGCGGGAGGGTCCCACACAGATACGCAGTATTTT. Variable domain in full (rest from reference TRBV18 and TRBJ2-3): NAGVMQNPRHLVRRRGQEARLRCSPMKGHSHVYWYRQLPEEGLKFMVYLQKENIIDESGMPKERFSAEFPKEGPSILRIQQVVRGDSAAYFCASSPRLAGGSHTDTQYFGPGTRLTVL.

This clonotype appeared many times. The rearrangement links TRBV5-6 to TRBJ2-1; the match to TRBD2 covers 9 bases. There are 14 residues in the CDR3. The J segment lost 10 bases and the V segment lost 0 bases, leaving 5 bases of the junction unmatched. Germline CDR1 and CDR2: SGHDT and YYEEEE. In DNA, the CDR3 is TGTGCCAGCAGCTTGGCACTAGCGGGCGGGGAGCAGTTCTTC. It translates to CASSLALAGGEQFF.

This clonotype was observed at least ten times. The chain recombines TRBV7-8 with TRBJ1-2, with 10 bases identical to TRBD1. Germline V gene sequence: CDR1 SGHVS, CDR2 FQNEAQ. CDR3 length equals 14 residues. V was clipped by 8 bases and J by 6 bases; unmatched bases: 9. CDR3 DNA: TGTGCCAGCTACCCGGGACAGGGGAGTCATGGCTACACCTTC. It codes for CASYPGQGSHGYTF.

This clonotype was found a few times. J is TRBJ1-4 and V is TRBV15; D not certain. Germline CDR1 is LNHNV and CDR2 is YYDKDF (reference sequence). The length of the CDR3 is 14 residues. The V end was cut by 7 bases, the J end by 7 bases, with 16 bases between. CDR3 in DNA: TGTGCCACCACGTTGGCTGTTCCGGTTGAAAAACTGTTTTTT. This gives the protein CATTLAVPVEKLFF.

In this sample, this clonotype turned up many times. The genes are TRBV12-5 and TRBJ1-4, with D possibly TRBD1 on 5 matching bases. The CDR3 is made up of 17 amino acids. Trimming cost V 8 bases and J 0 bases, with 19 bases left between them. Germline V lookup: CDR1 LGHNT, CDR2 FRNRAP. This CDR3 reads CASRPPYGGPTNEKLFF. The CDR3 bases are TGTGCTAGTAGACCGCCGTACGGGGGTCCAACTAATGAAAAACTGTTTTTT. The variable domain in full, with the rest retrieved from reference TRBV12-5 and TRBJ1-4, is DARVTQTPRHKVTEMGQEVTMRCQPILGHNTVFWYRQTMMQGLELLAYFRNRAPLDDSGMPKDRFSAEMPDATLATLKIQPSEPRDSAVYFCASRPPYGGPTNEKLFFGSGTQLSVL.

The J gene is TRBJ2-3, the V gene TRBV4-1; 10 nucleotides align to TRBD2. Germline-derived CDR1 and CDR2 are MGHRA and YSYEKL. J was trimmed by 11 bases and V by 4 bases; bases with no gene match: 21. The CDR3 contains 18 residues. The CDR3 DNA is TGCGCCAGCAGCCTTTCTACGACTAGCGGGTCTATAACCCACGAGCAGTATTTT. Translating it yields CASSLSTTSGSITHEQYF.

This clonotype was counted at least ten times. This CDR3 reads CASSFQRLSDEQFF. As DNA, the CDR3 is TGTGCCAGCAGCTTCCAGCGGCTGTCGGATGAGCAGTTCTTC. The V call is TRBV11-1, the J call TRBJ2-1; D might be TRBD2 (5 bases). Trimming left V 3 bases short and J 8 bases short, with 14 bases between. CDR3 size: 14 residues. Germline CDR1 reads SGHAT; CDR2 reads FQDESV (reference sequence). The complete variable domain, with remaining parts taken from reference TRBV11-1 and TRBJ2-1, reads EAEVAQSPRYKITEKSQAVAFWCDPISGHATLYWYRQILGQGPELLVQFQDESVVDDSQLPKDRFSAERLKGVDSTLKIQPAELGDSAMYLCASSFQRLSDEQFFGPGTRLTVL.

This clonotype was seen ten or more times. The V gene is TRBV7-3, the J gene TRBJ2-1; 10 bases match TRBD2. The CDR3 is 14 residues long. V dropped 9 bases and J dropped 7; count of bases not matched to a gene: 9. Germline CDR1 and CDR2: SGHTA and FQGTGA. CDR3 region: CASQRLAGENEQFF. CDR3 nucleotides: TGTGCCAGTCAACGGCTAGCGGGGGAAAATGAGCAGTTCTTC.

Ten or more counts support this clonotype. This sequence joins TRBV7-6 and TRBJ1-2; 8 nucleotides agree with TRBD1. CDR3 length: 16 amino acids. Trimming took 1 base from V and 4 from J; bases not matched to a gene: 8. Germline loops: CDR1 SGHVS, CDR2 FNYEAQ. CDR3 sequence: CASSLVAGGDVYGYTF. The CDR3 nucleotides are TGTGCCAGCAGCTTAGTAGCAGGGGGCGATGTCTATGGCTACACCTTC.

This clonotype has a count of ten or more. The genes are TRBV9 and TRBJ2-1; 10 bases line up with TRBD2. Germline V lookup: CDR1 SGDLS, CDR2 YYNGEE. The CDR3 is 16 amino acids. Trimming at V came to 4 bases and at J to 2 bases, leaving 6 bases not matched to a gene. The CDR3 region has the DNA TGTGCCAGCAGCTCCACTAGCGGGAAGACCTACAATGAGCAGTTCTTC. Its translation: CASSSTSGKTYNEQFF.

This chain joins TRBV9 and TRBJ1-5; maybe TRBD1 (6 bases). The CDR3 length is 13 residues. The germline gives CDR1 SGDLS, CDR2 YYNGEE. Trimming removed 4 bases from V and 5 bases from J, with 10 bases in between. CDR3 loop: CASSSGGHQPQHF. CDR3 nucleotides: TGTGCCAGCAGCTCGGGGGGGCATCAGCCCCAGCATTTT.

This clonotype has more than one count but fewer than ten. The V and J genes are TRBV12-3 or TRBV12-4 and TRBJ1-4; D not certain. V was shortened by 5 bases and J by 0 bases, with 7 bases between the two germline ends. The CDR3 covers 14 residues. CDR3 in amino acids: CASSPTTTNEKLFF. DNA for the CDR3: TGTGCCAGCAGTCCGACAACAACTAATGAAAAACTGTTTTTT.

This clonotype showed up many times. The rearrangement links TRBV2 to TRBJ2-2; either TRBD1 or TRBD2 may supply D (5 bases each). Germline V gene lookup returns CDR1 SNHLY and CDR2 FYNNEI. Trimming stripped 7 bases from V and 5 bases from J, with 8 bases between. This CDR3 contains 12 residues. CDR3 coding DNA: TGTGCCAGCAAATGGGGGACCGGGGAGCTGTTTTTT. This translates into CASKWGTGELFF.

A single count supports this clonotype. V and J are TRBV6-1 and TRBJ1-2; D possibly corresponds to TRBD1 (5 bases). The germline V gene encodes CDR1 MNHNS and CDR2 SASEGT. Trimming stripped 10 bases from V and 6 bases from J, with 27 bases between. The CDR3 has 16 residues. CDR3 region: CATECGPRRRENGYTF. DNA of the CDR3: TGTGCCACCGAGTGTGGACCACGTCGCAGGGAAAATGGCTACACCTTC.

At least ten counts were recorded for this clonotype. J is TRBJ2-3 and V is TRBV28; 10 nucleotides line up with TRBD1. This CDR3 has 16 amino acids. With 4 bases clipped from V and 4 bases from J, the junction kept 8 bases outside the gene matches. Germline CDR1 reads MDHEN; CDR2 reads SYDVKM. In DNA, the CDR3 is TGTGCCAGCAGTTCCCCCGGGACAGGGGAGGCAGATACGCAGTATTTT. It yields the protein CASSSPGTGEADTQYF.

This clonotype was detected ten times or more. The rearrangement links TRBV7-9 to TRBJ2-1; D is uncertain. V shed 1 base and J shed 4 bases, with 14 bases lying between them. Germline V gives CDR1 SEHNR, CDR2 FQNEAQ (reference sequence). The length of the CDR3 is 16 residues. The CDR3 here is CASSLGDPGPYNEQFF. CDR3 in DNA: TGTGCCAGCAGCTTAGGCGATCCGGGCCCTTACAATGAGCAGTTCTTC.

About this clonotype: This may be a read error: a much more frequent sequence differs by one nucleotide. V and J are TRBV6-1 and TRBJ2-2; D tentatively fits TRBD1 or TRBD2 (5 bases each). The CDR3 loop spans 13 amino acids. V gave up 5 bases and J gave up 6 bases, with 10 bases separating them. Germline V gene sequence: CDR1 MNHNS, CDR2 SASEGT. The CDR3, as DNA: TGTGCCAGCAGTCCTAGAGGGGCCGGGGAGCTGTTTTTT. It is translated as CASSPRGAGELFF.

This sequence joins TRBV20-1 and TRBJ2-2; TRBD2 might be the D (6 bases). This CDR3 is built from 13 residues. The V end lost 6 bases, the J end lost 1 base, and 9 bases lay between the germline ends. CDR1 is DFQATT and CDR2 is SNEGSKA in the germline V gene (reference sequence). CDR3: CSAPRGNTGELFF. The CDR3 DNA reads as TGCAGTGCCCCGCGGGGGAACACCGGGGAGCTGTTTTTT.

This clonotype was counted at least ten times. The chain couples TRBV30 to TRBJ2-2, with D possibly TRBD2 on 6 matching bases. The CDR3 consists of 14 residues. CDR1 and CDR2 (germline): GTSNPN, SVGIG (reference sequence). Trimming removed 5 bases at V and 5 bases at J, with 15 bases between. This CDR3 is CAWSGTLFTGELFF. CDR3 in DNA: TGTGCCTGGTCCGGGACTTTGTTTACCGGGGAGCTGTTTTTT.

This clonotype was observed at least ten times. The genes are TRBV5-6 and TRBJ1-2; 7 bases agree with TRBD1. V lost 7 bases, J lost 1 base, and 13 bases stayed unmatched. Germline values: CDR1 SGHDT, CDR2 YYEEEE. The CDR3 is made up of 16 amino acids. The CDR3 DNA follows: TGTGCCAGCGGGGTAGACAGGGAATGGATTAACTATGGCTACACCTTC. Its protein product is CASGVDREWINYGYTF.

The CDR3 nucleotides are TGTGCCAGCAGTTACTCAACTACTAGCGGGAGTAATGAGCAGTTCTTC. It encodes CASSYSTTSGSNEQFF. The chain is built from TRBV6-2 or TRBV6-3 and TRBJ2-1; 11 bases fit TRBD2. There are 16 residues in the CDR3. Germline lookup yields CDR1 MNHEY and CDR2 SVGEGT. V lost 0 bases and J lost 7; bases outside the gene matches: 5.

Many counts were recorded for this clonotype. This chain joins TRBV28 and TRBJ2-7; D remains unclear. The CDR3 consists of 14 residues. CDR1 and CDR2 (germline): MDHEN, SYDVKM. Between the trimmed V and J ends, which lost 8 bases and 1 base, there was a span of 15 bases. The CDR3 region has the DNA TGTGCCAGCCTGGCGGCCTTCAGGTCCTACGAGCAGTACTTC. Its translation is CASLAAFRSYEQYF.

This clonotype was observed at least ten times. The genes are TRBV9 and TRBJ2-5; 7 nucleotides agree with TRBD1. This CDR3 spans 14 amino acids. J gave up 5 bases and V 0 bases, and 4 bases lay outside the gene matches. Germline CDR1 SGDLS, CDR2 YYNGEE. The chain's CDR3 is CASSVDQGVETQYF. The CDR3 DNA reads TGTGCCAGCAGCGTAGATCAGGGGGTCGAGACCCAGTACTTC.

This sequence joins TRBV7-8 and TRBJ1-5; D may be TRBD1 (5 bases). The CDR3 runs to 12 residues. The V and J ends lost 3 bases and 7 bases respectively, with 7 bases between them. The V gene's germline CDR1 is SGHVS and CDR2 FQNEAQ. DNA of the CDR3: TGTGCCAGCAGCTTTCAGGGACAGCCCCAGCATTTT. The encoded protein is CASSFQGQPQHF. Full variable domain (missing parts from reference TRBV7-8 and TRBJ1-5): GAGVSQSPRYKVAKRGQDVALRCDPISGHVSLFWYQQALGQGPEFLTYFQNEAQLDKSGLPSDRFFAERPEGSVSTLKIQRTQQEDSAVYLCASSFQGQPQHFGDGTRLSIL.

The sample holds many counts of this clonotype. The chain joins TRBV20-1 to TRBJ2-7; the match to TRBD2 covers 9 bases. The junction had 7 bases not matched to a gene; V was cut back by 4 bases and J by 6 bases. Germline V gives CDR1 DFQATT, CDR2 SNEGSKA (reference sequence). The CDR3 runs to 13 residues. The DNA for the CDR3 is TGCAGTGCTATGAGGACTAGCGAAGGCGAGCAGTACTTC. Encoded protein: CSAMRTSEGEQYF.

This clonotype was recorded a few times. V gene TRBV15 combines with J gene TRBJ1-1; no clear D. Germline V gene data show CDR1 as LNHNV and CDR2 as YYDKDF (reference sequence). This CDR3 region has 16 residues. Trimming removed 1 base from V and 1 base from J, with 13 bases in between. CDR3 DNA sequence: TGTGCCACCAGCAGAGTCCCGGGATATCGGAACACTGAAGCTTTCTTT. Its translation: CATSRVPGYRNTEAFF. The full variable domain, its missing parts supplied by reference TRBV15 and TRBJ1-1, is DAMVIQNPRYQVTQFGKPVTLSCSQTLNHNVMYWYQQKSSQAPKLLFHYYDKDFNNEADTPDNFQSRRPNTSFCFLDIRSPGLGDTAMYLCATSRVPGYRNTEAFFGQGTRLTVV.

In the case of this clonotype: A read error is possible here, since a much larger clone lies one base away. V usage is TRBV6-2 or TRBV6-3 and J usage is TRBJ2-3; no definite D call. Germline loops: CDR1 MNHEY, CDR2 SVGEGT. V gave up 6 bases and J gave up 0 bases, with 19 bases separating them. There are 17 residues in the CDR3. The CDR3 nucleotides are TGTGCCAGCAGCTTAATTCCGGAACTAACTAGCACAGATACGCAGTATTTT. Protein: CASSLIPELTSTDTQYF.

Points on this clonotype: This may come from a read error, since a much larger clone is one base off. The gene calls are TRBV6-1 and TRBJ1-2; 7 bases are shared with TRBD1. The CDR3 loop spans 13 amino acids. Per the germline V gene, CDR1 is MNHNS and CDR2 is SASEGT. The CDR3 protein is CAISVQGVYDYTF. The CDR3 DNA reads TGTGCCATCAGTGTTCAGGGGGTCTATGACTACACCTTC.

The chain recombines TRBV10-3 with TRBJ1-1, with D perhaps matching TRBD1 (5 bases). With 2 bases removed from V and 4 bases from J, the gap between germline ends came to 17 bases. Germline-derived CDR1 and CDR2 are ENHRY and SYGVKD. CDR3 size: 16 residues. CDR3 protein: CAISENEGKRGTEAFF. DNA of the CDR3: TGTGCCATCAGTGAGAACGAAGGGAAGAGGGGCACTGAAGCTTTCTTT.